These 10 T cell receptor beta chains were sequenced from one sample in a study of graft-versus-host responses after intestinal transplantation. These receptors' antigens are unknown. The protocol was immunoSEQ multiplex PCR, while the TCRdb copy is restricted to in-frame clones and leaves out a portion. The sample records tens of thousands of clones, 88% being singletons. The sample was unstimulated CD4+ T cells sorted from spleen or lymph node cells, taken before transplant. These receptors came from a human donor who was the organ donor for an intestinal transplant.

V and J are TRBV19 and TRBJ2-3, with unresolved D. The V end lost 2 bases, the J end lost 6 bases, and 18 bases lay between the germline ends. Germline loops: CDR1 LNHDA, CDR2 SQIVND (reference sequence). The CDR3 has 16 amino acids. As DNA, the CDR3 is TGTGCCAGTAGTATATCGGTTGGGCAGAATACTGATACGCAGTATTTT. Its protein product is CASSISVGQNTDTQYF.

The chain recombines TRBV28 with TRBJ2-3; TRBD2 aligns across 12 bases. With V trimmed by 6 bases and J by 5 bases, 6 bases remained unmatched. Germline CDR1 MDHEN, CDR2 SYDVKM. The CDR3 has 15 amino acids. CDR3 DNA sequence: TGTGCCAGCAGCCGACTAGCGGGAGTTATAGATACGCAGTATTTT. Translating it yields CASSRLAGVIDTQYF.

The rearrangement uses TRBV5-8 and TRBJ1-2; 12 bases align to TRBD1. The CDR3 runs 17 residues. Germline lookup yields CDR1 SGHTS and CDR2 YDEGEE. The V gene end was trimmed by 6 bases and the J gene end by 4 bases; junction bases not matched to a gene: 13. CDR3 bases: TGTGCCAGCACAAAATCAAGAGGGACAGGGGGCGTCTATGGCTACACCTTC. Translating gives CASTKSRGTGGVYGYTF.

Worth noting for this clone: Its ends do not fully match the called genes, so a read error is possible. The rearrangement uses TRBV7-7 and TRBJ2-5; TRBD2 matches at 10 bases. CDR1 and CDR2 (germline): SSHAT, FNYEAQ (reference sequence). CDR3 length: 14 amino acids. DNA of the CDR3: TGTGCTAGCAGCCCGACTAGCGGGTCCGGGACCCAGTACTTC. Translation: CASSPTSGSGTQYF.

This chain joins TRBV30 and TRBJ2-3, with 8 bases lining up with TRBD1. J lost 2 bases, V lost 4 bases, and 5 bases had no gene match. The germline gives CDR1 GTSNPN, CDR2 SVGIG (reference sequence). This CDR3 comprises 14 residues. CDR3 coding DNA: TGTGCCTGGACTCGGGGACAGGTCACAGATACGCAGTATTTT. Translation gives CAWTRGQVTDTQYF. Looking up the rest from reference TRBV30 and TRBJ2-3 gives the full variable domain: SQTIHQWPATLVQPVGSPLSLECTVEGTSNPNLYWYRQAAGRGLQLLFYSVGIGQISSEVPQNLSASRPQDRQFILSSKKLLLSDSGFYLCAWTRGQVTDTQYFGPGTRLTVL.

The chain couples TRBV6-1 to TRBJ2-7; 10 bases match TRBD1. The CDR3 is made up of 15 amino acids. CDR1 MNHNS and CDR2 SASEGT come from the germline V gene. V was pared by 2 bases and J by 3 bases, with 4 bases of the junction left unmatched. The CDR3 sequence: CASSEWGTGVYEQYF. The CDR3 nucleotides are TGTGCCAGCAGTGAATGGGGGACAGGGGTCTACGAGCAGTACTTC.

V usage is TRBV6-1 and J usage is TRBJ2-1; 13 bases agree with TRBD2. Germline V gene data show CDR1 as MNHNS and CDR2 as SASEGT. Germline trimming cut 10 bases from V and 11 bases from J; bases unmatched to any gene: 11. This CDR3 region has 14 residues. In nucleotides, the CDR3 is TGTGCCACCAAACTAGCGGGGGGGCCCGCTAAGCAGTTCTTC. Protein product: CATKLAGGPAKQFF.

This clone has a handful of counts. The V and J genes are TRBV25-1 and TRBJ2-3, with a weak D call TRBD2 (6 bases). V dropped 7 bases and J dropped 2 bases, with 10 bases sitting between them. Germline V gene data show CDR1 as MGHDK and CDR2 as SYGVNS. This CDR3 has 13 residues. CDR3 in amino acids: CASTRGVTDTQYF. For the CDR3, the DNA is TGTGCCAGCACCCGCGGGGTCACAGATACGCAGTATTTT.

This sequence joins TRBV6-1 and TRBJ2-1; 9 bases fit TRBD2. The V gene's germline CDR1 is MNHNS and CDR2 SASEGT. The CDR3 contains 14 residues. J lost 0 bases, V lost 7 bases, and 1 base had no gene match. The chain's CDR3 is CASIAGVSYNEQFF. The DNA for the CDR3 is TGTGCCAGCATAGCGGGGGTCTCCTACAATGAGCAGTTCTTC.

V and J are TRBV5-6 and TRBJ2-7, with a weak D call TRBD2 (5 bases). This CDR3 is built from 14 residues. V gave up 1 base and J gave up 3 bases, with 11 bases separating them. Germline loops: CDR1 SGHDT, CDR2 YYEEEE. CDR3 DNA: TGTGCCAGCAGCTTGACCGGAACTAGCTACGAGCAGTACTTC. This encodes CASSLTGTSYEQYF.